This TCR beta chain stems from a study of T cells in Graves' hyperthyroidism and ophthalmopathy. This clonotype has a count of ten or more. Amplification of TCR beta CDR3 regions used RNA as the template. Researchers ran a first-round RT-PCR on the TCR CDR3 using the HTBI primer set. Using its own MiXCR run on the multiplex PCR reads, TCRdb lists one record per CDR3 protein. The top ten clones hold around 30% of a sample with about 96,000 distinct CDR3 sequences, approximately 56% of them seen once. V was trimmed by 0 bases and J by 4 bases, leaving 5 bases between them. The length of the CDR3 is 14 residues. Looked up from germline, CDR1 is SGHRS and CDR2 is YFSETQ.

This TCR was recovered from a woman between 40 and 50 years old with Graves' hyperthyroidism. Sequenced material: blood. The genes are TRBV5-1 and TRBJ2-6; D ambiguous. As DNA, the CDR3 is TGCGCCAGCAGCTTGGTTGGCGGGGCCAACGTCCTGACTTTC. This gives the protein CASSLVGGANVLTF.